This is a list of T cell receptor beta chains from one sample in a study of T cell responses to AZD1222 COVID-19 vaccine. Assay used: immunoSEQ multiplex PCR; TCRdb lists only in-frame clones, some missing. Here the sample spans 170,000 or so clones, just over 90% being singletons. The specimen comprised peripheral blood, sampled on day 0 of AZD1222 vaccination. These receptors all come from an adult in good health. Each CDR3 is given with its conserved first and last residue. The D gene is left open where the match is weak. The listing skips clone size in some rows; elsewhere it reads once, few, many or a size class.

>NA|NA|TRBV7-9
CASRLGLKFTEQFF
>NA|NA|TRBV24-1
CATSDRKQIFPNYGYTF
>NA|TRBD1|TRBV5-1
CASSSRQGSTEAFF
>NA|NA|TRBV28
CASSLPGANGGTQYF
>NA|NA|TRBV7-6
CASSLEQSTNEKLFF
>NA|NA|TRBV18
CASSPGSVGENIQYF
>NA|NA|TRBV7-9
CASSLDQVGVTQYF
>NA|NA|TRBV6-5
CASNPGPTNTGELFF
>NA|TRBD1|TRBV19
CASSLRGQDEQYF
>NA|NA|TRBV6-5
CASSSVGGNTIYF
>NA|TRBD1|TRBV6-5
CASTATQGANTEAFF
>NA|TRBD2|TRBV6-2/TRBV6-3
CASSYGLAGMQYF
>NA|NA|TRBV5-1
CASSLISQLNTEAFF
>NA|NA|TRBV6-1
CASSDGFLGTQYF
>NA|NA|TRBV3-1/TRBV3-2
CASSQYRETQYF
>NA|NA|TRBV28
CASSFPQNTEAFF
>NA|TRBD1|TRBV28
CASSQQGPGGYTF
>NA|NA|TRBV7-2
CASSLALWGETEAFF
>NA|TRBD2|TRBV5-1
CASSLFGTSGPPLTYNEQFF
>NA|TRBD1|TRBV7-2
CASSIDGQGGKNIQYF
>NA|NA|TRBV5-1
CASSLGADYEQYF
>NA|NA|TRBV11-2
CASSLVRGTGGEQYF
>once|TRBD2|TRBV3-1/TRBV3-2
CASSLGLVPDTQYF
>NA|NA|TRBV7-9
CASSLVLVQPQHF
>medium-sized|NA|TRBV28
CASSLRTEMNTEAFF
>NA|NA|TRBV11-1
CASSLASAAAYEQYF
>NA|TRBD2|TRBV9
CASDRVAGVVDTQYF
>NA|NA|TRBV28
CASSLLLGGGGRIGYTF
>NA|NA|TRBV9
CASSVGWSAKEAFF
>NA|TRBD2|TRBV19
CASRRAGGLSGTDTQYF
>NA|NA|TRBV28
CASSWHTLGGYTF
>NA|NA|TRBV7-8
CASSPYRGTSGNTIYF
>NA|NA|TRBV28
CASSGVMGWVGVAEAFF